One and the same sample provided the 13 T cell receptor beta chains below, sequenced in a study of molecular identifiers for immune sequencing clone quantification. Using its own MiXCR run on the PCR reads, TCRdb lists one record per CDR3 protein. The table has 62,000 or so distinct CDR3 sequences, around 18% seen once; the top ten hold about 1.5%. The sequenced sample was naive CD8+ T cells from blood, with Jurkat cell RNA spiked in. Subset: FACS-sorted CD8+CD4-CCR7+CD45RA+ naive T cells. Source of these receptors: a human donor in good health. Some libraries in this study had Jurkat cell RNA spiked in.

This chain uses TRBV12-3 or TRBV12-4 with TRBJ2-5, with 13 bases aligning to TRBD2. This CDR3 has 16 residues. After removal of 1 base from V and 5 bases from J, the junction contained 4 bases not matched to a gene. CDR3 residues: CASSLELAGGVETQYF. In DNA form, the CDR3 reads TGTGCCAGCAGTTTAGAACTAGCGGGAGGGGTTGAGACCCAGTACTTC.

Turning to this clonotype: A much larger clone differs by one base, so this may be a read error. The chain employs TRBV7-9 and TRBJ2-7, with D possibly TRBD1 on 5 matching bases. V was clipped by 4 bases and J by 5 bases, with 21 bases between them. The CDR3 loop spans 16 amino acids. CDR1 is SEHNR, CDR2 FQNEAQ, per germline (reference sequence). The DNA of the CDR3 is TGTGCCAGCAGCTCAACAGACAGAGAACTGTCCCACGAGCAGTACTTC. It encodes CASSSTDRELSHEQYF.

Regarding this clonotype: A much larger clone lies a single base off, so this may be a read error. The V and J genes are TRBV11-3 and TRBJ2-1; D perhaps matches TRBD2 (7 bases). There are 16 residues in the CDR3. V was trimmed by 5 bases and J by 8 bases, leaving 22 bases between them. CDR1 is SGHNT, CDR2 YENEEA, per germline. The CDR3 DNA sequence: TGTGCCAGCAGCACCCCTAAGGGGGGGTCGGACGATGAGCAGTTCTTC. Translation gives CASSTPKGGSDDEQFF.

The genes are TRBV7-2 and TRBJ2-1, with D unclear. The CDR3 consists of 14 residues. Deletions cut 3 bases from V and 5 bases from J, with 11 bases between. In germline, CDR1 is SGHTA, CDR2 FQGNSA. CDR3 DNA: TGTGCCAGCAGCTTTAGGCCTCCCAACAATGAGCAGTTCTTC. This encodes CASSFRPPNNEQFF.

Here the CDR3 reads CASSPHGLADCNEQFF. The DNA for the CDR3 is TGTGCCAGCAGCCCCCACGGACTAGCGGATTGCAATGAGCAGTTCTTC. J is TRBJ2-1 and V is TRBV11-2; 10 nucleotides agree with TRBD2. V lost 5 bases, J lost 6 bases, and 10 bases stayed unmatched. The V gene's germline CDR1 is SGHAT and CDR2 FQNNGV. The CDR3 has 16 amino acids.

The V call is TRBV7-9, the J call TRBJ2-1, with TRBD2 matching over 13 bases. Trimming took 4 bases from V and 6 from J; bases not matched to a gene: 3. The germline gives CDR1 SEHNR, CDR2 FQNEAQ (reference sequence). This CDR3 has 15 residues. CDR3 residues: CASSSRTSGSNEQFF. The CDR3 DNA reads TGTGCCAGCAGCTCCAGGACTAGCGGGAGCAATGAGCAGTTCTTC. Supplemented by reference TRBV7-9 and TRBJ2-1, the full variable domain reads DTGVSQNPRHKITKRGQNVTFRCDPISEHNRLYWYRQTLGQGPEFLTYFQNEAQLEKSRLLSDRFSAERPKGSFSTLEIQRTEQGDSAMYLCASSSRTSGSNEQFFGPGTRLTVL.

Points on this clonotype: A much larger clone lies a single base off, so this may be a read error. The chain joins TRBV24-1 to TRBJ2-5; no firm D call. Germline-derived CDR1 and CDR2 are KGHDR and SFDVKD. The CDR3 runs 13 residues. The CDR3 region has the DNA TGTGTCACCAGTGATGCCAGGCAAGAGACCCAGTACTTC. It specifies CVTSDARQETQYF.

In its sample, this clonotype was seen many times. The chain is built from TRBV15 and TRBJ1-1; TRBD1 is a possible D gene (6 bases). Germline V lookup: CDR1 LNHNV, CDR2 YYDKDF (reference sequence). Trimming removed 9 bases at V and 0 bases at J, with 20 bases between. The length of the CDR3 is 16 residues. The CDR3 sequence is CATSTEQGILNTEAFF. CDR3 nucleotide sequence: TGTGCCACATCGACTGAGCAGGGGATCTTGAACACTGAAGCTTTCTTT.

This clonotype was observed many times. The CDR3 DNA follows: TGTGCCAGCACCCGTGGGGACCGAGGGAGCTTTTCCCCAGATACGCAGTATTTT. Translated: CASTRGDRGSFSPDTQYF. The J gene is TRBJ2-3, the V gene TRBV12-3 or TRBV12-4; D is perhaps TRBD1 or TRBD2 (5 bases each). V lost 7 bases and J 4 bases, leaving 27 bases between the germline ends. This CDR3 is built from 18 residues.

This clonotype came up many times. The CDR3 reads CASSVGGLGQPQHF. DNA of the CDR3: TGCGCCAGCAGTGTAGGAGGGTTGGGGCAGCCCCAGCATTTT. V and J are TRBV10-2 and TRBJ1-5; no firm D call. V was pared by 4 bases and J by 7 bases, with 14 bases between. Germline-derived CDR1 and CDR2 are WSHSY and SAAADI. The CDR3 spans 14 residues.

This clonotype has a count of ten or more. The chain combines TRBV20-1 with TRBJ1-2; 11 positions agree with TRBD1. Germline CDR1 is DFQATT and CDR2 is SNEGSKA (reference sequence). Trimming at V came to 1 base and at J to 8 bases, leaving 9 bases not matched to a gene. This CDR3 region has 15 residues. The CDR3 sequence: CSARVRDRGLEGYTF. In nucleotides, the CDR3 is TGCAGTGCTAGAGTTCGGGACAGGGGGTTAGAGGGCTACACCTTC.

Worth noting for this clonotype: With a much larger clone just one base away, this may be a read error. The rearrangement links TRBV27 to TRBJ1-6; no reliable D call. In germline, CDR1 is MNHEY, CDR2 SMNVEV (reference sequence). There are 16 residues in the CDR3. Trimming cost V 5 bases and J 4 bases, with 15 bases left between them. For the CDR3, the DNA is TGTGCCAGCAGTCCACCTCGCGGGGAATATAATTCACCCCTCCACTTT. Protein: CASSPPRGEYNSPLHF.

Concerning this clonotype itself: A much more abundant neighbour one base away suggests this may be a read error. Without the conserved terminal phenylalanine or tryptophan, this CDR3 likely stems from a read error. The V and J genes are TRBV12-3 or TRBV12-4 and TRBJ1-1; 8 bases are shared with TRBD1. The length of the CDR3 is 15 residues. V dropped 5 bases and J dropped 10; count of bases not matched to a gene: 15. The CDR3 DNA follows: TGTGCCAGCAGTCCCATCGGACAGGGACGCTCCGGAGCTTTCTTG. Translated: CASSPIGQGRSGAFL.